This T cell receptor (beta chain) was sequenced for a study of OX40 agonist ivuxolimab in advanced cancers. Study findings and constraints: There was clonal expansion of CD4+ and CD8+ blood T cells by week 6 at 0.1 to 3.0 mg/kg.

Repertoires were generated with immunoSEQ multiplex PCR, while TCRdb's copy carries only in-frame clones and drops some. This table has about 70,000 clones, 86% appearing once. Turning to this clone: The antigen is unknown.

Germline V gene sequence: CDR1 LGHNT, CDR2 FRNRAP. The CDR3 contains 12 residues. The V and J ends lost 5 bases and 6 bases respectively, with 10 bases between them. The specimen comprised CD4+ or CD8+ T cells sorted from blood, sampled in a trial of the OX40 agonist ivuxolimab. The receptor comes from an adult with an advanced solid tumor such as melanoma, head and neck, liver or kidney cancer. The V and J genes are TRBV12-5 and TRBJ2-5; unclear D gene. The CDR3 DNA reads TGTGCTAGTGGTCAAGATTTTCAGACCCAGTACTTC. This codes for CASGQDFQTQYF.